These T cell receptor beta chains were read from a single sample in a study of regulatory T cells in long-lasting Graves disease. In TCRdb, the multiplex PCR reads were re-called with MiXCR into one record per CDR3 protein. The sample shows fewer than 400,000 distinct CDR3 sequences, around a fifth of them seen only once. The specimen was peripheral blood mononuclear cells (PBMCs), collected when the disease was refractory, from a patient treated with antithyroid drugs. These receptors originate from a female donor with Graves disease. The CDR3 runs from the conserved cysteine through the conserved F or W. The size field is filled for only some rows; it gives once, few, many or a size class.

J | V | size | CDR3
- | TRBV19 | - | CASRGIGWNIQYF
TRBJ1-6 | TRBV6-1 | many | CASSEPQGSPRNSPLHF
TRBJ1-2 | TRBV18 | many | CASSPMSREIYGYTF
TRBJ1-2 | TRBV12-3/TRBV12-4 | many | CASSARRGVRGYTF
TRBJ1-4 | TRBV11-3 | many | CASSHTGTLANEKLFF
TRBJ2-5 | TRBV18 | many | CASSPGVETQYF
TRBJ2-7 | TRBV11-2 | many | CASSTLYEQYF
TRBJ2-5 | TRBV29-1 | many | CSVVPSGGRETQYF
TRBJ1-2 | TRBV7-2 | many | CASSTFLGQGHGYTF
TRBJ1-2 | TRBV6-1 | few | CASRQTGAYGYTF
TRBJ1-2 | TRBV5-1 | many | CASSSIQGAVGYTF
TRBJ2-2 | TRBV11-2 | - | CASSLAWGASVPGELFF
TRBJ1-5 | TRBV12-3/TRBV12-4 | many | CASSLGTGHNQPQHF
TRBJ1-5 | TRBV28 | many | CASSASGQGNQPQHF
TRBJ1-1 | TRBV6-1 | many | CASNERGARNTEAFF
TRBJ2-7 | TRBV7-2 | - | CASSQRTGSYEQYF
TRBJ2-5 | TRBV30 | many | CAWSVAILETQYF
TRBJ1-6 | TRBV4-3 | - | CASSQQQNSPLHF
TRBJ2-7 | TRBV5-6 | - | CASSPDSLVTYEQYF
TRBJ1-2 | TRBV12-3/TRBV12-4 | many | CASSFSEGYGYTF
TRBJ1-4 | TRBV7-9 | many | CASSSGFESGKLFF
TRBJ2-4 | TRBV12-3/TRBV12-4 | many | CASSPSTQTKNIQYF
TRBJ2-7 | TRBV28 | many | CASENRDSYEQYF
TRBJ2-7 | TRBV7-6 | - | CASSYSPAGRATSYEQYF
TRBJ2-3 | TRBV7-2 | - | CASSLRQLTDTQYF
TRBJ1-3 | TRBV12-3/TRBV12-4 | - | CAGSLWSGNTIYF
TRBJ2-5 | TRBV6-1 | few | CASSKNLRAQETQHF
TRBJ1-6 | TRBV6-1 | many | CASSEDGIAFNSPLHF
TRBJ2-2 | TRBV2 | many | CASSDRPDTGELFF
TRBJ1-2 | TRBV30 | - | CACLVTVNYGYTF
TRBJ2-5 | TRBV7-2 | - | CASSLGTLDETQYF
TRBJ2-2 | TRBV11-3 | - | CASSLDADGELFF
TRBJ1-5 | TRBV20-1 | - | CSARDRGFRNQPQHF
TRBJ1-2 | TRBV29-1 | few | CSVTDTNYGYTF
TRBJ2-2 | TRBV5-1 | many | CASSLGLAGVSANTGELFF
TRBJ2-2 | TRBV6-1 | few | CASRIHGTGELFF
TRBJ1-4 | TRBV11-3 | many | CASSTFRAKAEKLFF
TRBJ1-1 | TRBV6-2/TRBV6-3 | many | CASSYWSGAEAFF
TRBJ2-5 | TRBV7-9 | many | CASSLAQGGETQYF
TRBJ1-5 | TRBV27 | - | CAAGDRMGQPQHF
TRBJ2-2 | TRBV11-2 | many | CASSPRQGAVGGELFF
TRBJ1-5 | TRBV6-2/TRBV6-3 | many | CASSYWGSNQPQHF
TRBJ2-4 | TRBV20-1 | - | CSGGLAGAKNIQYF
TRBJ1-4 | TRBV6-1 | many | CASSPAGQVLYLTDF
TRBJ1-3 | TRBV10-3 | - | CAISGPGQGSGNTIYF
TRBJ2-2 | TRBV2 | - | CASIKQETNTGELFF
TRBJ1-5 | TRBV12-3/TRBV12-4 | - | CASSLRFGSEGNQPQHF
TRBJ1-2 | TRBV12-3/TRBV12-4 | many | CASSSDSYGYTF
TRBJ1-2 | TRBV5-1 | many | CASSLARGTPRSFYGYTF
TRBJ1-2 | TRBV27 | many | CASSPSPGRADWGGYTF
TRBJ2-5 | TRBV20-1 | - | CSARLAGGRGETQYF
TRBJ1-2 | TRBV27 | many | CASSLAGTNRGYTF
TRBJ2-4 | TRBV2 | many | CASNHKGLAKNIQYF
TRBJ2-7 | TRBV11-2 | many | CASSKGGTGFSYEQYF